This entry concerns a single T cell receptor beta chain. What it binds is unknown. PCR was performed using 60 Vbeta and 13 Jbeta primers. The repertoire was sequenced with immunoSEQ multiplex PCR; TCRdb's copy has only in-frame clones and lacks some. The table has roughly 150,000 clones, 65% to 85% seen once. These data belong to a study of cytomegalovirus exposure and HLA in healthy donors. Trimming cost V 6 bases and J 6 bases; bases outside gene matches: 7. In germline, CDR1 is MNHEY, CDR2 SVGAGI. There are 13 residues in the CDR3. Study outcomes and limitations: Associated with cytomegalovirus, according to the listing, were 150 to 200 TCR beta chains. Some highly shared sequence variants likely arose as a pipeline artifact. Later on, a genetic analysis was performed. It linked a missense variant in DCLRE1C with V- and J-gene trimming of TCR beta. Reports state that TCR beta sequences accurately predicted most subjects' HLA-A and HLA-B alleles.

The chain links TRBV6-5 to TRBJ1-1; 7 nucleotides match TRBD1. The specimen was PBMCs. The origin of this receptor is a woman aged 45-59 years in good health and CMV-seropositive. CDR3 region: CASRRDSPAEAFF. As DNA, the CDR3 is TGTGCCAGCAGAAGGGACAGTCCCGCTGAAGCTTTCTTT.